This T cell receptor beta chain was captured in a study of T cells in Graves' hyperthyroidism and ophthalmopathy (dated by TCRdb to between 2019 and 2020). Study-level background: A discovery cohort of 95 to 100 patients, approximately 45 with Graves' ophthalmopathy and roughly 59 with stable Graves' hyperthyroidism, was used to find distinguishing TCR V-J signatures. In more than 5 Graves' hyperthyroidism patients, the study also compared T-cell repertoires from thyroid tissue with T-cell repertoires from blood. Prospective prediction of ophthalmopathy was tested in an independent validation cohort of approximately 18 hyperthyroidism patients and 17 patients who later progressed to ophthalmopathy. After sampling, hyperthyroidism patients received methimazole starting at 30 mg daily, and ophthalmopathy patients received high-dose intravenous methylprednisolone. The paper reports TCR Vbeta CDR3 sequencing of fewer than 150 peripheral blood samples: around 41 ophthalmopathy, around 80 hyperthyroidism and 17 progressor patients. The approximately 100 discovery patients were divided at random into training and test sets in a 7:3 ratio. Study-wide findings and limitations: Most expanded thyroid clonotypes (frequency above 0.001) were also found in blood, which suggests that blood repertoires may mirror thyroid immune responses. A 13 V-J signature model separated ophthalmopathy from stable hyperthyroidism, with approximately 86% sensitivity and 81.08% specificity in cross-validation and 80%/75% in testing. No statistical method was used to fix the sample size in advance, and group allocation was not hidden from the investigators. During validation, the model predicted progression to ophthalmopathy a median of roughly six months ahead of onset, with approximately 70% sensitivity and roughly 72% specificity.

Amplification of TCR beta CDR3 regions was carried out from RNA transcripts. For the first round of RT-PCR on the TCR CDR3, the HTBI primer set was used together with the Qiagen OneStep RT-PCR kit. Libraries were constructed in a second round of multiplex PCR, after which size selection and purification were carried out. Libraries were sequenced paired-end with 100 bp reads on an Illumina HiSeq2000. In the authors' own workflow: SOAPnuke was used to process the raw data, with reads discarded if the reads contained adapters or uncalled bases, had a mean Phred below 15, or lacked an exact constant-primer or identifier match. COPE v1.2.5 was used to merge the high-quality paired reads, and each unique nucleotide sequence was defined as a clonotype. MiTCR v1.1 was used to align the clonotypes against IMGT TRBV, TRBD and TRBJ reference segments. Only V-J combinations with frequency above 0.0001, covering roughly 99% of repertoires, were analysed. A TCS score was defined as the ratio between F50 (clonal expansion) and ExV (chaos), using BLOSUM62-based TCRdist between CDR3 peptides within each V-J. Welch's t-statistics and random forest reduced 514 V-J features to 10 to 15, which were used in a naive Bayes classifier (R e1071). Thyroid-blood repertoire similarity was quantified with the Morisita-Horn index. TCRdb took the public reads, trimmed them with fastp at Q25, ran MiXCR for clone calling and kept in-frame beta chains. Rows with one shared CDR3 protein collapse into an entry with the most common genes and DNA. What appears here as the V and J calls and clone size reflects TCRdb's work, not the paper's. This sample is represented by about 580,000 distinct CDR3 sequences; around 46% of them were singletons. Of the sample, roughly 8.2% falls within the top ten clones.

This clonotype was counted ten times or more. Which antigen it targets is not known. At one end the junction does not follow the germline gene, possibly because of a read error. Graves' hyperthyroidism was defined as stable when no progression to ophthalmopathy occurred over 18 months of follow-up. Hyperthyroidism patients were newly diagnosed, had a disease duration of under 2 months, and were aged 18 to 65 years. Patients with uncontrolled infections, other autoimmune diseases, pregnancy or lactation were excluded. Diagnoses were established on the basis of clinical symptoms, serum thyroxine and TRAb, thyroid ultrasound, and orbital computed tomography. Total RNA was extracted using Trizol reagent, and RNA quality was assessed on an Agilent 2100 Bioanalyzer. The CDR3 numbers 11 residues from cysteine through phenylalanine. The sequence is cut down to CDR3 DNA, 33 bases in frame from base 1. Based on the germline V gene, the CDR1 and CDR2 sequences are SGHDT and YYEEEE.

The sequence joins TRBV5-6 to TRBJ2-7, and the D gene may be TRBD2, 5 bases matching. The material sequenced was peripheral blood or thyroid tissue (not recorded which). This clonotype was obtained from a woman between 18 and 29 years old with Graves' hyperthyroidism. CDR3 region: CASSYTRGVEF. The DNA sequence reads TGTGCCAGCAGCTACACCCGGGGAGTTGAGTTC.